One and the same sample provided the 23 T cell receptor beta chains below, sequenced in a study of T cell repertoires in cytomegalovirus infection (dated by TCRdb to the late 2010s). The sequencer listed for this sample is Illumina HiSeq 1500. The public reads were reprocessed in TCRdb via fastp at Q25 and MiXCR, keeping in-frame beta chains. Under each unique CDR3 protein, matching rows form one entry showing the most common genes and DNA. The sample yields some 900,000 distinct CDR3 sequences; approximately 32% were counted once. The top ten constitute about an eighth of the sample. The treatment or condition label on this specimen signifies: in vitro stimulation with specific CMV peptide epitopes to enrich CMV-specific T cells. Antigens for these TCRs are unknown. The specimen was cultured CD8+ T cells from PBMCs, collected from culture after CMV antigen stimulation. The receptors were sampled from a human donor in good health (CMV status not recorded). Some clones in this sample may be carry-over from other donors' samples.

This sequence joins TRBV5-5 and TRBJ2-3; no clear D gene. The CDR3 is 14 amino acids. V was pared by 2 bases and J by 2 bases, with 9 bases between. CDR1 is SGHKS, CDR2 YYEKEE, per germline (reference sequence). The CDR3 bases are TGTGCCAGCAGCTTCGACCGAGACACAGATACGCAGTATTTT. Protein product: CASSFDRDTDTQYF.

V usage is TRBV12-5 and J usage is TRBJ1-1; no firm D call. The CDR3 runs to 16 residues. The germline V and J ends were trimmed by 0 bases and 2 bases, with 13 bases remaining between them. Germline loops: CDR1 LGHNT, CDR2 FRNRAP. CDR3 amino acids: CASGLVRPNGNTEAFF. CDR3 nucleotides: TGTGCTAGTGGTTTGGTAAGGCCCAACGGAAACACTGAAGCTTTCTTT.

CDR3 protein: CSVEDRGQSEQYF. For the CDR3, the DNA is TGCAGCGTTGAAGATCGAGGCCAGAGCGAGCAGTACTTC. The chain carries TRBV29-1 and TRBJ2-7; the D is unclear. Between the trimmed V and J ends, which lost 0 bases and 6 bases, there was a span of 12 bases. The CDR3 is 13 amino acids. CDR1 and CDR2 (germline): SQVTM, ANQGSEA.

This clonotype was seen more than once but under ten times. This chain joins TRBV27 and TRBJ2-1; 12 bases are shared with TRBD1. The CDR3 extends over 15 amino acids. J lost 5 bases, V lost 7 bases, and 6 bases had no gene match. From germline, CDR1 is MNHEY and CDR2 SMNVEV (reference sequence). This chain's CDR3 is CASKKGQGAHNEQFF. CDR3 coding DNA: TGTGCCAGCAAAAAGGGACAGGGGGCACACAATGAGCAGTTCTTC.

This clonotype was detected only once. This rearrangement joins TRBV4-1 to TRBJ1-2; D not resolved. The CDR3 extends over 16 amino acids. V was clipped by 0 bases and J by 3 bases, with 14 bases between them. Per the germline V gene, CDR1 is MGHRA and CDR2 is YSYEKL. This CDR3 reads CASSQDKAALHYGYTF. The CDR3 DNA reads as TGCGCCAGCAGCCAAGATAAGGCAGCCCTTCACTATGGCTACACCTTC.

As DNA, the CDR3 is TGCGCCAGCAGCCAAGACCGAGGTACAGGGTGGTACAATGAGCAGTTCTTC. Amino acids: CASSQDRGTGWYNEQFF. The chain links TRBV4-1 to TRBJ2-1; possible D gene TRBD1, 6 bases. CDR1 and CDR2 from the germline V gene are MGHRA and YSYEKL. The CDR3 has 17 amino acids. V was trimmed by 0 bases and J by 4 bases, leaving 16 bases between them.

In its sample, this clonotype was seen a few times. This rearrangement joins TRBV12-3 or TRBV12-4 to TRBJ1-2; D not resolved. There are 13 residues in the CDR3. V was trimmed by 5 bases and J by 6 bases, leaving 13 bases between them. The CDR3, as DNA: TGTGCCAGCAGTCTCGGACTATTCCATGGCTACACCTTC. This sequence encodes CASSLGLFHGYTF.

There are a few counts of this clonotype. This chain uses TRBV7-2 with TRBJ1-2, with D perhaps matching TRBD1 (5 bases). The V end was cut by 2 bases, the J end by 2 bases, with 15 bases between. Germline values: CDR1 SGHTA, CDR2 FQGNSA. There are 16 residues in the CDR3. The CDR3 coding sequence is TGTGCCAGCAGCTTATTAGAGGGGATGGTAAACTATGGCTACACCTTC. Translated, it gives CASSLLEGMVNYGYTF.

The sample holds a few counts of this clonotype. The genes are TRBV6-1 and TRBJ1-1; perhaps TRBD1 as D (5 bases). CDR1 and CDR2 (germline): MNHNS, SASEGT. Trimming stripped 5 bases from V and 1 base from J, with 14 bases between. There are 15 residues in the CDR3. The CDR3 loop is CASSWVGQGNTEAFF. The CDR3 DNA is TGTGCCAGCAGTTGGGTTGGGCAGGGGAACACTGAAGCTTTCTTT.

In this sample, this clonotype turned up many times. This chain links TRBV7-2 with TRBJ2-7; D tentatively fits TRBD1 or TRBD2 (5 bases each). With 5 bases removed from V and 2 bases from J, the gap between germline ends came to 10 bases. The V gene's germline CDR1 is SGHTA and CDR2 FQGNSA. This CDR3 spans 13 amino acids. Here the CDR3 reads CASSPGPAYEQYV. For the CDR3, the DNA is TGTGCCAGCAGCCCGGGGCCGGCCTACGAGCAGTACGTC.

The J gene is TRBJ2-1, the V gene TRBV12-5; the D gene could be TRBD1 or TRBD2 (5 bases each). This CDR3 has 17 residues. Trimming took 4 bases from V and 1 from J, leaving 17 bases between them. The germline V gene encodes CDR1 LGHNT and CDR2 FRNRAP. The CDR3 nucleotides read TGTGCTAGTGGTTCCCGTGGGGCAGAGCGGTCCTACAATGAGCAGTTCTTC. Its protein is CASGSRGAERSYNEQFF.

This clonotype was seen a single time. CDR3 amino acids: CASDRPGLTDTQYF. For the CDR3, the DNA is TGTGCCAGCGATCGCCCAGGGCTAACAGATACGCAGTATTTT. The chain combines TRBV9 with TRBJ2-3, with D perhaps TRBD1 (5 bases). The germline CDR1 and CDR2 sequences are SGDLS and YYNGEE. This CDR3 spans 14 amino acids. The V end was cut by 7 bases, the J end by 3 bases, with 15 bases between.

CDR3 in DNA: TGTGCCAGCACCGCCTGGGAGCGGGGGGTTGACGAGCAGTACTTC. Encoded protein: CASTAWERGVDEQYF. This chain joins TRBV6-2 or TRBV6-3 and TRBJ2-7; 9 bases are shared with TRBD2. V lost 7 bases and J lost 5; bases outside the gene matches: 12. In germline, CDR1 is MNHEY, CDR2 SVGEGT. The CDR3 is 15 residues long.

A few counts support this clonotype. In DNA form, the CDR3 reads TGTGCCAGCAGTTACTCGAGGGCAAGAGAAATGAGTTACACCTTC. Protein sequence: CASSYSRAREMSYTF. The chain links TRBV6-8 to TRBJ1-2, with unresolved D. Trimming took off 0 bases at V and 11 bases at J, with 19 bases between the two ends. The CDR3 spans 15 residues. CDR1 and CDR2 (germline): MNHGY, SAAAGT.

The rearrangement uses TRBV12-3 or TRBV12-4 and TRBJ1-5, with D possibly being TRBD1 (5 bases). V was clipped by 2 bases and J by 5 bases, with 13 bases between them. This CDR3 contains 15 residues. Here the CDR3 reads CASSLFQGRDQPQHF. CDR3 nucleotides: TGTGCCAGCAGTTTATTCCAGGGAAGGGATCAGCCCCAGCATTTT.

There are a few counts of this clonotype. The chain is built from TRBV5-6 and TRBJ2-7; tentatively, D is TRBD2 (7 bases). Trimming shortened V by 3 bases and J by 1 base, and 17 bases separated the two germline ends. This CDR3 comprises 16 residues. The germline V gene has CDR1 SGHDT and CDR2 YYEEEE. CDR3 residues: CASSYGGGGWSYEQYV. In DNA, the CDR3 is TGTGCCAGCAGCTACGGGGGAGGGGGATGGTCCTACGAGCAGTACGTC.

This chain uses TRBV5-6 with TRBJ2-1; 8 bases are shared with TRBD2. The V segment lost 0 bases and the J segment 10 bases; nucleotides outside the gene matches: 6. This CDR3 has 14 amino acids. Germline V lookup: CDR1 SGHDT, CDR2 YYEEEE. CDR3 DNA sequence: TGTGCCAGCAGCTTGGCGGGGGGGGCGTTGGAGCAGTTCTTC. It yields the protein CASSLAGGALEQFF.

The chain combines TRBV20-1 with TRBJ2-1; D uncertain. Germline V gives CDR1 DFQATT, CDR2 SNEGSKA (reference sequence). The CDR3 runs to 12 residues. Trimming stripped 0 bases from V and 10 bases from J, with 10 bases between. The CDR3 nucleotides read TGCAGTGCTAGAGATCTGCGGCAAGAGCAGTTCTTC. As protein: CSARDLRQEQFF.

The chain links TRBV7-9 to TRBJ1-6; D perhaps matches TRBD1 (5 bases). The CDR3 totals 17 residues. Germline-derived CDR1 and CDR2 are SEHNR and FQNEAQ (reference sequence). Trimming took 1 base from V and 3 from J, leaving 13 bases between them. CDR3 protein: CASSLVGMGRYNSPLHF. CDR3 DNA: TGTGCCAGCAGCTTAGTCGGGATGGGACGCTATAATTCACCCCTCCACTTT.

Concerning this clonotype: This may be a read error, as it is one base from a much larger clone. V gene TRBV7-6 combines with J gene TRBJ2-2; perhaps TRBD1 as D (6 bases). In germline, CDR1 is SGHVS, CDR2 FNYEAQ. CDR3 length: 13 amino acids. For the CDR3, the DNA is TGTGTCAGCAGCCCAACAGGGTCCGGGGAGCTGTTTTTT. It is translated as CVSSPTGSGELFF.

There are many counts of this clonotype. The gene calls are TRBV12-3 or TRBV12-4 and TRBJ2-5; D gene uncertain. The CDR3 sequence is 13 residues long. V lost 5 bases and J lost 1, with 8 bases in between. The CDR3 protein is CASSPPAQETQYF. In DNA form, the CDR3 reads TGTGCCAGCAGTCCCCCCGCCCAAGAGACCCAGTACTTC.

The chain recombines TRBV6-1 with TRBJ2-3, with 9 bases matching TRBD1. V shed 5 bases, J shed 1 base, and the junction held 16 bases outside the gene matches. Germline V lookup: CDR1 MNHNS, CDR2 SASEGT. The CDR3 is 19 amino acids. The CDR3 DNA follows: TGTGCCAGCAGTTTTTTCCGGGACAGGGTGGGGGGTCGCACAGATACGCAGTATTTT. This sequence encodes CASSFFRDRVGGRTDTQYF.

The gene calls are TRBV6-2 or TRBV6-3 and TRBJ2-7; TRBD2 matches 8 bases. Germline CDR1 and CDR2: MNHEY and SVGEGT. The CDR3 sequence is 14 residues long. The junction had 9 bases not matched to a gene; V was cut back by 6 bases and J by 5 bases. The CDR3, as DNA: TGTGCCAGCAGCCGTCCGGGTAGCGGGGACGAGCAGTACGTC. This sequence encodes CASSRPGSGDEQYV.